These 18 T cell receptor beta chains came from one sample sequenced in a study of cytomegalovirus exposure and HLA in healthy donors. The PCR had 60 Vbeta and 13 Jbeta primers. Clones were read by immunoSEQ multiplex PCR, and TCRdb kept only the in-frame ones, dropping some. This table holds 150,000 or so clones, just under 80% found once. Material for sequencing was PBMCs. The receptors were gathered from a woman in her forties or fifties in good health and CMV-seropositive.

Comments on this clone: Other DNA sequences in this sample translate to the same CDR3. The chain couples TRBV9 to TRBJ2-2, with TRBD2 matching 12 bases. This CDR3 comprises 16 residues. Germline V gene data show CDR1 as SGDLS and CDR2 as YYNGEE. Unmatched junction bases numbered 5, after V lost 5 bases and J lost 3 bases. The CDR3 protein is CASSLTSGSYTGELFF. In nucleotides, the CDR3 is TGTGCCAGCAGTCTGACTAGCGGGAGTTACACCGGGGAGCTGTTTTTT.

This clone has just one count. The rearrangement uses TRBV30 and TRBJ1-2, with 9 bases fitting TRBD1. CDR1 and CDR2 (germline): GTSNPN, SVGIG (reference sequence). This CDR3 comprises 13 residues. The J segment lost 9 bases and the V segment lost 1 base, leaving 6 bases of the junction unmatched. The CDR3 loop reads CAWSADRGSRYTF. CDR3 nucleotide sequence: TGTGCCTGGAGTGCAGACAGGGGGTCTCGCTACACCTTC.

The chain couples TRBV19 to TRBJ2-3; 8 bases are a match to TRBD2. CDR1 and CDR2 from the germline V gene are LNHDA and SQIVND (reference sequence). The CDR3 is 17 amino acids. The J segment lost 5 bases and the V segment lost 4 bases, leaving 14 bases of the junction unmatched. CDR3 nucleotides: TGTGCCAGTAGTAAGCCCAATGCAGCGGGAGAGCTAGATACGCAGTATTTT. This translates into CASSKPNAAGELDTQYF.

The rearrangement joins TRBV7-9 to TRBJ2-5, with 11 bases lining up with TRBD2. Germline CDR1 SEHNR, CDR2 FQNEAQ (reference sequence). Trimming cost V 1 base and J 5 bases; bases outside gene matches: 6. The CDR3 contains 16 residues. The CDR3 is CASSLDRLAGRETQYF. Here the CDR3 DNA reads TGTGCCAGCAGCTTAGATCGACTAGCGGGAAGGGAGACCCAGTACTTC.

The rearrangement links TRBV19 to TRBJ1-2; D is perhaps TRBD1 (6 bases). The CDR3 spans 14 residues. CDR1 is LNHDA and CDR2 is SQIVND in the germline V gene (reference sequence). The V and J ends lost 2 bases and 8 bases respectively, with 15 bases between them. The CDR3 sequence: CASSILGGQGGYTF. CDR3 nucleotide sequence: TGTGCCAGTAGTATATTGGGCGGCCAGGGGGGCTACACCTTC.

CDR3 nucleotide sequence: TGCGCCAGCAGCCAGGTTACTAGCGGACCCAGCACAGATACGCAGTATTTT. This sequence encodes CASSQVTSGPSTDTQYF. This sequence joins TRBV4-3 and TRBJ2-3; TRBD2 matches 8 bases. The CDR3 sequence is 17 residues long. Per germline, CDR1 LGHNA and CDR2 YSLEER. V shed 3 bases, J shed 0 bases, and the junction held 8 bases outside the gene matches.

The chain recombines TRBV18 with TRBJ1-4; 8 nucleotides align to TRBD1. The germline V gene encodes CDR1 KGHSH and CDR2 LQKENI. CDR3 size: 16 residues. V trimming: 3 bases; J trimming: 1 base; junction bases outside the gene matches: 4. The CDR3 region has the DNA TGTGCCAGCTCACCCCAGGGGGCTGGAACTAATGAAAAACTGTTTTTT. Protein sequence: CASSPQGAGTNEKLFF.

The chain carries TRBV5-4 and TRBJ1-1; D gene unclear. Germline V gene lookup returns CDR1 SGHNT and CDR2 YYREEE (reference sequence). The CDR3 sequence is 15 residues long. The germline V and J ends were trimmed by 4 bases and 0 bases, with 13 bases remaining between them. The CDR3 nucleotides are TGTGCCAGCAGCCCAACGGGAGGTCTGAACACTGAAGCTTTCTTT. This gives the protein CASSPTGGLNTEAFF.

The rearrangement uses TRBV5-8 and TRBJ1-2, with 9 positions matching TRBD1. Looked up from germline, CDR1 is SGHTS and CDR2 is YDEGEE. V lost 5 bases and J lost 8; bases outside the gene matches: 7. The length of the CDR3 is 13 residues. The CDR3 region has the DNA TGTGCCAGCAGTTTACAGGGGGCGGAGGGCTACACCTTC. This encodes CASSLQGAEGYTF.

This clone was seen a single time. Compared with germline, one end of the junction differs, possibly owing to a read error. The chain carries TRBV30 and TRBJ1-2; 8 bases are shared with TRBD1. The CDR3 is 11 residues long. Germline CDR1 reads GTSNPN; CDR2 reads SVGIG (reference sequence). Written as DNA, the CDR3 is TGTGCCTGGAGTGAAAGTGAGGACAGGGAGTTC. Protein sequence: CAWSESEDREF.

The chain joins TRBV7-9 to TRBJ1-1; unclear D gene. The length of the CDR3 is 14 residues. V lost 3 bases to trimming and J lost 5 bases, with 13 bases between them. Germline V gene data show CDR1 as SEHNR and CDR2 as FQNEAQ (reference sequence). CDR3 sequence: CASSFLGRETEAFF. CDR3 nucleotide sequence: TGTGCCAGCAGCTTCTTAGGGAGAGAAACTGAAGCTTTCTTT.

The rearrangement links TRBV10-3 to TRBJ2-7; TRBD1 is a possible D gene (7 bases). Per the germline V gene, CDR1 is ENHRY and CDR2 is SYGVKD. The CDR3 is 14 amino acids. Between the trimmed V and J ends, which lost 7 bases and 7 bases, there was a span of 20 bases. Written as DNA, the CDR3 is TGTGCCATCACACGGGACAGCCTGGGGAGGGAGCAGTACTTC. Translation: CAITRDSLGREQYF.

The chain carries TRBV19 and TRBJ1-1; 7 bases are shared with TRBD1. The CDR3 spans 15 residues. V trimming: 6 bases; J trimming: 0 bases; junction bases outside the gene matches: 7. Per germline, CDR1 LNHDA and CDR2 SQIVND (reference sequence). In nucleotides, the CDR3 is TGTGCCAGTAGCTCGACAGGGAACTTGAACACTGAAGCTTTCTTT. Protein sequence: CASSSTGNLNTEAFF.

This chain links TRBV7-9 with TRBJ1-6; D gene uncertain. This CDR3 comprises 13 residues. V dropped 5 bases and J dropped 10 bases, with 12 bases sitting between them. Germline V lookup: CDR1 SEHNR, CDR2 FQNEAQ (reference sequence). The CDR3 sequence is CASSDGSGSPLHF. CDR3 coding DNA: TGTGCCAGCAGCGACGGATCGGGATCACCCCTCCACTTT.

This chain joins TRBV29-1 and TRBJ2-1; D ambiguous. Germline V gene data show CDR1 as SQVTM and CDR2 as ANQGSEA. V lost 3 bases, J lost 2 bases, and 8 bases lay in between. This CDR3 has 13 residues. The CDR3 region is CSVDAATYNEQFF. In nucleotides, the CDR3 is TGCAGCGTTGACGCTGCGACCTACAATGAGCAGTTCTTC.

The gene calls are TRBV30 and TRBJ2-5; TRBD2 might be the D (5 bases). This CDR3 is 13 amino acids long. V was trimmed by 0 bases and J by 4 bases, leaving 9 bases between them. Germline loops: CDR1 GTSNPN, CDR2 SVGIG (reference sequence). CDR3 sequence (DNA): TGTGCCTGGAGTGTACGGGGTGGAGAGACCCAGTACTTC. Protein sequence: CAWSVRGGETQYF.

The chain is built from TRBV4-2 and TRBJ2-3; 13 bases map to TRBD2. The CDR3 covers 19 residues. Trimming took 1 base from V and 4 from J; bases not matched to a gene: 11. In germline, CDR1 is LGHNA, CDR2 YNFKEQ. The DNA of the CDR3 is TGTGCCAGCAGCCAAGCGTGGACTAGCGGGAGTGGTTGGCCAGATACGCAGTATTTT. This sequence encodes CASSQAWTSGSGWPDTQYF.

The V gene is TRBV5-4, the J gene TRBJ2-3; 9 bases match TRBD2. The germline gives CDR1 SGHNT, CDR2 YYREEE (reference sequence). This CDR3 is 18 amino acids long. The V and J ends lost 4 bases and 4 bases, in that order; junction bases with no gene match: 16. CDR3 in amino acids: CASSPPGEREEIADTQYF. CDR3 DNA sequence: TGTGCCAGCAGCCCACCAGGTGAGCGGGAGGAAATCGCAGATACGCAGTATTTT.